These 9 T cell receptor beta chains were sequenced from one sample in a study of OX40 agonist ivuxolimab in advanced cancers. TCRdb keeps only in-frame clones here, not all; method: immunoSEQ multiplex PCR. The repertoire holds 85,000 to 130,000 clones, 90% seen once, with around 0.48% in the top ten. The sequenced sample was CD4+ or CD8+ T cells sorted from blood, obtained in a trial of the OX40 agonist ivuxolimab. The receptors originated from an adult with an advanced solid tumor such as melanoma, head and neck, liver or kidney cancer.

The CDR3, as DNA: TGTGCCAGCAGTTCCGGACAGGGTACGACTTCACCCCTCCACTTT. It translates to CASSSGQGTTSPLHF. The chain links TRBV28 to TRBJ1-6; 8 nucleotides agree with TRBD1. V trimming: 4 bases; J trimming: 9 bases; junction bases outside the gene matches: 8. Germline V gene sequence: CDR1 MDHEN, CDR2 SYDVKM. The CDR3 extends over 15 amino acids. Full variable domain (rest looked up from reference TRBV28 and TRBJ1-6): DVKVTQSSRYLVKRTGEKVFLECVQDMDHENMFWYRQDPGLGLRLIYFSYDVKMKEKGDIPEGYSVSREKKERFSLILESASTNQTSMYLCASSSGQGTTSPLHFGNGTRLTVT.

The rearrangement joins TRBV9 to TRBJ2-1; 8 bases fit TRBD2. The V gene's germline CDR1 is SGDLS and CDR2 YYNGEE. V was clipped by 0 bases and J by 1 base; unmatched bases: 6. The CDR3 covers 17 residues. CDR3 coding DNA: TGTGCCAGCAGCGTAGTACGGGGGGGCCTGTCCTACAATGAGCAGTTCTTC. Protein: CASSVVRGGLSYNEQFF.

This chain joins TRBV7-8 and TRBJ2-7, with D possibly being TRBD2 (5 bases). The V end was cut by 0 bases, the J end by 3 bases, with 6 bases between. The CDR3 runs 13 residues. CDR1 is SGHVS, CDR2 FQNEAQ, per germline. In DNA, the CDR3 is TGTGCCAGCAGCTTAGCTGACTACTACGAGCAGTACTTC. Translating it yields CASSLADYYEQYF.

V is TRBV2 and J is TRBJ1-5; D gene uncertain. CDR3 length: 12 residues. The V and J ends lost 2 bases and 6 bases respectively, with 5 bases between them. In germline, CDR1 is SNHLY, CDR2 FYNNEI. This chain's CDR3 is CASSENIQPQHF. CDR3 sequence (DNA): TGTGCCAGCAGTGAAAATATTCAGCCCCAGCATTTT.

The chain joins TRBV5-1 to TRBJ2-3; 10 bases line up with TRBD1. The CDR3 is 17 amino acids. The germline gives CDR1 SGHRS, CDR2 YFSETQ. V was pared by 1 base and J by 4 bases, with 9 bases of the junction left unmatched. The DNA for the CDR3 is TGCGCCAGCAGCTTGACCTTACGACAGGGGGCGTCAGATACGCAGTATTTT. Its translation: CASSLTLRQGASDTQYF.

In regard to this clone: Compared with germline, one end of the junction differs, possibly owing to a read error. The chain is built from TRBV14 and TRBJ2-2; D possibly matches TRBD1 or TRBD2 (5 bases each). The CDR3 extends over 19 amino acids. Germline-derived CDR1 and CDR2 are SGHDN and FVKESK. The CDR3, as DNA: TGTGCCAGCAGTCAAGCCGCCTGGACGGGGCCTCGGGGAACCGGGGAGCTGTTTTTT. The encoded protein is CASSQAAWTGPRGTGELFF.

This rearrangement joins TRBV7-2 to TRBJ2-5, with D perhaps matching TRBD1 or TRBD2 (6 bases each). CDR1 SGHTA and CDR2 FQGNSA come from the germline V gene. The V end was cut by 0 bases, the J end by 1 base, with 12 bases between. The CDR3 is 16 residues long. CDR3 coding DNA: TGTGCCAGCAGCTTAGCGCTACGGGGGCCCCAAGAGACCCAGTACTTC. Amino acids: CASSLALRGPQETQYF.

This clone was seen only once. The chain joins TRBV6-5 to TRBJ1-1; TRBD1 might be the D (6 bases). The V end lost 6 bases, the J end lost 11 bases, and 25 bases lay between the germline ends. The CDR3 runs to 15 residues. Germline loops: CDR1 MNHEY, CDR2 SVGAGI. CDR3 nucleotide sequence: TGTGCCAGCAGGCTCAGACAGGTCAGTTCGGTCGCGGCTTTCTTT. This encodes CASRLRQVSSVAAFF.

The sample holds one count of this clone. The chain joins TRBV28 to TRBJ1-2, with TRBD1 identical over 9 bases. The junction had 6 bases not matched to a gene; V was cut back by 6 bases and J by 4 bases. Looked up from germline, CDR1 is MDHEN and CDR2 is SYDVKM. There are 14 residues in the CDR3. CDR3: CASSLGQGSYGYTF. DNA of the CDR3: TGTGCCAGCAGCCTGGGACAGGGCAGCTATGGCTACACCTTC.